The T cell receptor beta chain described here comes from a study of blood T cells in healthy people across ages (dated by TCRdb to between 2014 and 2017). About the study as a whole: In model experiments, template switching captured about one uniquely barcoded TCR beta cDNA molecule for every two T cells. Using deep sequencing normalized with unique cDNA molecular identifiers, the study measured how TCR beta repertoire diversity changes with age. The donors were divided into four age groups: young (average around 17 years), middle-aged (under 40), aged (approximately 62) and long-lived (roughly 86). To avoid experimental bias, donors of different ages were spread randomly across the sequencing lanes. Two additional independent replicas of 1 million unique cDNA reads from the same blood draw were analyzed for two donors (one aged 18 to 30 and one aged 80 or older). Broad study findings and their caveats: As age increased, observed TCR beta diversity per million T cells dropped in a roughly linear way, and a significant reduction was already evident by age approximately 40. Because the CMV infection status of the donors was unknown, age-related changes in expanded clonotypes may potentially have been confounded. The percentage of naive T cells measured by flow cytometry correlated strongly with observed TCR beta diversity. Compared with the aged group, the long-lived group had more naive CD4+ T cells, fewer expanded clones and increased TCR diversity, a pattern suggesting age selection. Conclusive comparison of naive and antigen-experienced compartments was prevented by the profiling of bulk unsorted PBMCs. Estimates of total diversity based on one million sequenced T cells were considered lower bounds and underestimates.

Libraries were constructed by 5' RACE. TCRdb records Illumina HiSeq 2500 as the sequencer. A second about 7 to 12 cycle PCR used a sample-barcoded 5' primer and a J-beta primer mix. Each TCR beta cDNA molecule received a unique molecular identifier from a template-switch 5' adaptor carrying 12 random nucleotides. Each sample yielded at least 3 million CDR3-containing paired-end reads. First-strand cDNA was synthesized from all RNA with the Mint cDNA synthesis kit, primed by a TRBC-specific oligonucleotide. Following uracil-DNA glycosylase treatment, all cDNA underwent a first 18-cycle PCR with the universal primers M1SS and BC2_uni_R. In the source study's methods: For normalization, 1 million high-quality reads were randomly selected from each sample, with every read carrying a distinct molecular identifier. Reads with shared molecular identifiers were discarded instead of being binned into consensus sequences. CDR3 identification, clonotype clustering and error correction used MiTCR with a Q25 quality threshold and the strictest error-elimination algorithm. Lower-bound total TCR beta diversity was estimated with a nonparametric unseen species model using Euler transformation. The public reads were reanalyzed by TCRdb: fastp trimming at Q25, MiXCR alignment, in-frame beta chains only. All rows with the same CDR3 protein become a single entry with the most common DNA and genes. TCRdb's processing, not the authors' own work, is the source of the V and J calls. This sample gives 600,000 to 800,000 distinct CDR3 sequences in total; roughly 21% of them show up just once. Jointly, the top ten make up 3% to 4.5% of the sample.

The germline V gene provides CDR1 MGHDK and CDR2 SYGVNS. The CDR3 measures 15 amino acids from cysteine to phenylalanine. The DNA shown is the 45-base CDR3, in frame from base 1. The approximately 41 donors, aged roughly 6 to 95 years, were systemically healthy Caucasian individuals from Russia. Each donor gave 8 to 10 milliliters of peripheral blood, drawn into EDTA-treated Vacutainer tubes. PBMCs were isolated by Ficoll-Paque density-gradient centrifugation, with at least 7 million obtained per sample. Trizol reagent was used to extract total RNA from the PBMCs, yielding at least 6 micrograms per sample. For every donor, an aliquot of PBMCs went through flow cytometry to measure the percentages of naive CD45RAhigh/CD27high T cells. This clonotype turned up a few times. It has no known antigen specificity. One base away there is no much larger clone; base qualities are not given.

The receptor's source is a man aged 65 to 79 in good health. Recombination joined TRBV25-1 with TRBJ2-5; 11 central bases correspond to TRBD1. With the DNA end fitting TRBJ2-7 better, the J assignment may be wrong. Source material: blood. The bases are TGTGCCAGCAGTGAATTAGGACAGGGGGCCCACGAGCAGTACTTC. Its protein reads: CASSELGQGAHEQYF.